This entry concerns a single T cell receptor (beta chain). What it binds is not known. This entry belongs to a study of identifying expanded T cells in peripheral blood. Notes on the study in general: Over approximately two and four weeks, about 15 and 18 clones changed, versus around 1.1 between replicates.

Libraries were prepared by immunoSEQ multiplex PCR; TCRdb keeps only in-frame clonotypes and omits some of them. The data hold 45,000 to 60,000 clones, with around 83% observed a single time. The TCR sequence derives from a person aged 18 to 75 in good health. Sequencing was performed on blood.

The CDR3 sequence: CATSRVHQETQYF. In nucleotides, the CDR3 is TGTGCCACTTCTCGGGTCCATCAAGAGACCCAGTACTTC. The genes are TRBV19 and TRBJ2-5; D is undetermined. The CDR3 has 13 residues. CDR1 is LNHDA, CDR2 SQIVND, per germline (reference sequence). With 10 bases removed from V and 2 bases from J, the gap between germline ends came to 14 bases.